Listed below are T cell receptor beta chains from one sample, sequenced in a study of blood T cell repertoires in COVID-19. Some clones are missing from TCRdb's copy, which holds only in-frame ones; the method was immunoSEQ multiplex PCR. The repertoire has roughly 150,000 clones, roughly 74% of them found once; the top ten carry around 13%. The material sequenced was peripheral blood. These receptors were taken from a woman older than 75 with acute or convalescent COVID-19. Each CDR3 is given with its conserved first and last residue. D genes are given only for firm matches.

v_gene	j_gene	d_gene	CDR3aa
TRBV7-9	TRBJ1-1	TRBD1	CASSLQGGWTEAFF
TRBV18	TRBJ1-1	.	CASSLDRDTEAFF
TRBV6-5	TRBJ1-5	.	CASSYEQNQPQHF
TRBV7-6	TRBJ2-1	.	CAWEGVSYNEQFF
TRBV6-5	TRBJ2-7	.	CASSYYRVSEQYF
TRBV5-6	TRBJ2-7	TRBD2	CASSWGGEQYF
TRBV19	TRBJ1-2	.	CASSQENYGYTF
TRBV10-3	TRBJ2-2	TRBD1	CAISPGQANTGELFF
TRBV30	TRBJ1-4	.	CAWSQGGSEKLFF
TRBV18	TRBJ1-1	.	CASSPVQGHTEAFF
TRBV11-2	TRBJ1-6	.	CASSLRALRSPLHF
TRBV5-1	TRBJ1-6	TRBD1	CASSLESGQGNSPLHF
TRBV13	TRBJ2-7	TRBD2	CASRSLAGGNDEQYF
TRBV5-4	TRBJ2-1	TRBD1	CASSPGQGGYNEQFF
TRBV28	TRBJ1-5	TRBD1	CASRYRQGRLNQPQHF
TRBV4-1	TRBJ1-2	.	CASSPTPANYGYTF
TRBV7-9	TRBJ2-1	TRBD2	CASSLVWSGGPYNEQFF
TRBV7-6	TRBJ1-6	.	CASSFNMGSNSPLHF
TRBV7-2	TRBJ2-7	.	CASSRRASPNEQYF
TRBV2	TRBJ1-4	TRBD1	CASSELGQGYEKLFF
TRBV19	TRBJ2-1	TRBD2	CASSIVAGTYNEQFF
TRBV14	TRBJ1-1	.	CASSQEARQRAFF
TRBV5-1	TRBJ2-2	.	CASSFGGTDTGELFF
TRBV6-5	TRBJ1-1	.	CASRADRNTEAFF
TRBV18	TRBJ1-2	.	CASSTMSYGYTF
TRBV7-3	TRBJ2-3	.	CASSLGTSTDTQYF
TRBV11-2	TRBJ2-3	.	CASSLLAVHTDTQYF
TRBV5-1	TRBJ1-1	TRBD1	CASTKGQGGTEAFF
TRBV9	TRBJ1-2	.	CASSVGVGDGYGYTF